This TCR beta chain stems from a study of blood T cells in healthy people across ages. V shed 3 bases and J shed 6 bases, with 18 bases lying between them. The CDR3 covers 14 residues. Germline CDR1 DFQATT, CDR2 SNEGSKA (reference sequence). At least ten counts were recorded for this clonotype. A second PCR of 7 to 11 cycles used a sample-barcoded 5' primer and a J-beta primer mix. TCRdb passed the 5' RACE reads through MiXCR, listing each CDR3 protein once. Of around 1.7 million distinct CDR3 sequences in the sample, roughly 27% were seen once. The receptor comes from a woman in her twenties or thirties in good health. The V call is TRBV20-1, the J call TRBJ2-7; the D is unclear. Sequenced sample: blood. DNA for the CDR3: TGCAGTGCTAGCCCGCGTATTGGGTTCGGCGAGCAGTACTTC. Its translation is CSASPRIGFGEQYF.